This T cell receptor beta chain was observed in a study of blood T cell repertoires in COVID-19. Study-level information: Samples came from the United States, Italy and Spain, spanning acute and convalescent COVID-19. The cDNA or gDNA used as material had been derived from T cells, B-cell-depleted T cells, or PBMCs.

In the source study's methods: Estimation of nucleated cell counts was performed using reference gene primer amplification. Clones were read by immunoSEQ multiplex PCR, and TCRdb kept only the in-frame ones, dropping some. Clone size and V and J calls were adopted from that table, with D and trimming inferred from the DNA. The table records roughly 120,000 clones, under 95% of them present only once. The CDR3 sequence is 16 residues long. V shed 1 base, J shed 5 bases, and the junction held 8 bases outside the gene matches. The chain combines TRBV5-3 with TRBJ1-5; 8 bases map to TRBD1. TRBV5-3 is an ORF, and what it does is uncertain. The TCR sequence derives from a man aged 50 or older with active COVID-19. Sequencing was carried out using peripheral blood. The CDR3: CARSLPGGAGDQPQHF. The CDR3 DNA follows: TGTGCCAGAAGCTTGCCAGGGGGCGCAGGTGATCAGCCCCAGCATTTT.